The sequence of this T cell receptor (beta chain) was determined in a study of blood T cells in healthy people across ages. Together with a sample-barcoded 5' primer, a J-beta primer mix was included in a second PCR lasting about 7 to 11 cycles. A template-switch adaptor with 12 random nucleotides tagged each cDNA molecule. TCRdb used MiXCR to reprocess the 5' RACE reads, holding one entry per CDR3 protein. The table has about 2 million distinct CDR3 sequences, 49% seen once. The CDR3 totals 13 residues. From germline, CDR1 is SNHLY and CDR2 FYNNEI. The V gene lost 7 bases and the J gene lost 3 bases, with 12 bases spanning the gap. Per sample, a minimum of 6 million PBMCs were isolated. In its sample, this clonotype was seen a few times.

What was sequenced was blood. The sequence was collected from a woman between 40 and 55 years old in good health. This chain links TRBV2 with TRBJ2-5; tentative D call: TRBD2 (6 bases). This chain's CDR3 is CASKDSGKETQYF. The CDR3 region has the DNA TGTGCCAGCAAAGATAGCGGAAAAGAGACCCAGTACTTC. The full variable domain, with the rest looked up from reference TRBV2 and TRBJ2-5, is EPEVTQTPSHQVTQMGQEVILRCVPISNHLYFYWYRQILGQKVEFLVSFYNNEISEKSEIFDDQFSVERPDGSNFTLKIRSTKLEDSAMYFCASKDSGKETQYFGPGTRLLVL.